This T cell receptor (beta chain) was retrieved from a study of OX40 agonist ivuxolimab in advanced cancers. As for the study more broadly: Ivuxolimab was an agonistic, fully human IgG2 monoclonal antibody directed against OX40 (CD134), a costimulatory receptor. Partial responses occurred in three dose-escalation patients, of whom one had hepatocellular carcinoma and two had cutaneous melanoma. The paper reports the monotherapy dose-escalation portion (N of about 54 patients) of the phase I ivuxolimab trial. Of the 50 to 55 patients in dose escalation, about 20 had hepatocellular carcinoma, about 15 had melanoma, 9 had renal cell carcinoma and 9 had head and neck cancer. The point of sequencing TCRbeta in the periphery was to test whether ivuxolimab changed TCR sequence diversity and drove clonal T-cell expansion. Intravenous ivuxolimab was administered to patients every 2 weeks at six dose levels: 0.01, 0.1, 0.3, 1.5, 3 and 10 mg/kg. The dose-escalation cohort was over 70% male with a mean age of about 60 years, ranging from 23 to 79. Prior anti-PD-1, anti-PD-L1 or anti-CTLA-4 therapy was permitted, and checkpoint inhibitors had been received by less than 45% of dose-escalation patients. Results the study describes overall, beyond this receptor: Low levels of normalized T-cell clonal expansion were also seen in some patients who did not respond. Clonal expansion of both CD4+ and CD8+ blood T cells was observed from baseline to week 6 at doses 0.1 to 3.0 mg/kg. After ivuxolimab, more expanded clones were found on average in CD8+ T cells than in CD4+ T cells. The antigen specificity of the peripheral T cells that underwent clonal expansion was not determined. Partial responders in the 0.1-3.0 mg/kg groups had among the lowest normalized peripheral clonal expansion, especially among CD8+ T cells.

As a fraction of the sample, this clone is medium-sized (0.01 to 0.1%). It lacks a known antigen. It has no much larger one-base neighbor in the sample; base qualities were not kept. At the DNA level, this CDR3 is encoded by other sequences in the same sample as well. For sequencing of the TCRbeta CDR3 region, genomic DNA was extracted from the sorted cells. The immunoSEQ Assay was used to sequence the TCRbeta CDR3 regions. Here the immuneACCESS table is served through TCRdb, limited to in-frame sequences with V and J called. Missing clones are a known gap in these copies; in checked studies unresolved V genes cover under half, and the rest lacks a known reason. Across this sample there are 45,000 to 65,000 clones, with nearly 90% seen only once. The top ten hold around 10% of the sample. CDR1 and CDR2 are read off the germline V gene as SGHNT and YENEEA. The CDR3 contains 16 residues, cysteine and phenylalanine counted. Only the CDR3 portion is preserved as DNA: 48 bases, with reading frame beginning at the first base. Trimming leaves V shorter by 4 bases and J shorter by 0 bases, with the junction holding 3 bases beyond the gene matches.

Patients with a history of autoimmune disease or receiving systemic immunosuppression were excluded from the trial. In every dose cohort, peripheral blood was drawn for TCR sequencing at baseline, cycle 4 day 1, and cycle 7 day 1. Samples came from an open-label, multicenter, first-in-human phase I dose-escalation trial of ivuxolimab. The trial enrolled adults with locally advanced or metastatic head and neck squamous cell, hepatocellular, melanoma or renal cell carcinoma. Before TCR sequencing, CD4+ T cells and CD8+ T cells from peripheral blood were sorted into separate populations. The TCR comes from an adult with an advanced solid tumor such as melanoma, head and neck, liver or kidney cancer. The sequence links TRBV11-3 to TRBJ2-1; 10 central bases correspond to TRBD2. The material sequenced was CD4+ or CD8+ T cells sorted from blood, taken in a trial of the OX40 agonist ivuxolimab. The CDR3 region reads CASSSRTSGSYNEQFF. The nucleotide sequence reads as follows: TGTGCCAGCAGCTCCCGGACTAGCGGCTCCTACAATGAGCAGTTCTTC.